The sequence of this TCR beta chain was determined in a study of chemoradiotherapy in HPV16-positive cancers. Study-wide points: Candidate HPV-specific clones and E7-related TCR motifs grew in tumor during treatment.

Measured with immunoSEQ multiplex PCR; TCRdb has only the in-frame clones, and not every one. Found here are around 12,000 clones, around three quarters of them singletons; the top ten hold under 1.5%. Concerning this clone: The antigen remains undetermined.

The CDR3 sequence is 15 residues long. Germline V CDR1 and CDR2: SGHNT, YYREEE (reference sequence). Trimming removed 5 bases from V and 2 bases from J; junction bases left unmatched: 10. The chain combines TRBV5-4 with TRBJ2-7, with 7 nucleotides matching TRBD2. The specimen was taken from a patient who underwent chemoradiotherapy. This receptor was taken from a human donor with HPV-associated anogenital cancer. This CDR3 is CASSPQSGIPYEQYF. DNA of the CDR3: TGTGCCAGCAGTCCCCAGAGCGGGATCCCCTACGAGCAGTACTTC.